The present TCR beta chain was sequenced within a study of vaccination and CD4 T cells after COVID-19 (dated by TCRdb to between 2021 and 2022). General notes on the study: Convalescent patients had a positive SARS-CoV-2 result on nasal swab PCR, and of these patients, some ten had mild disease and one had severe disease. In the convalescent cohort there were six males and four females, among whom were two Hispanic individuals, seven Caucasians, two Asians and one multiracial person. Each participant got two doses of either the Pfizer-BioNTech BNT162b2 vaccine (n=8) or the Moderna mRNA-1273 vaccine (n=2). Post-COVID blood samples from convalescent patients were collected a median of around 100 days after diagnosis, with a range of 35 to 161 days. Post-vaccine blood samples were taken a median of 72 days after the second vaccine dose, with a range of 14 to 241 days. The spike-specific CD4+ TCR repertoire was compared before and after mRNA vaccination in approximately ten COVID-19 convalescent patients and several infection-naive healthy vaccine recipients.

General conclusions and limits of the study: The study included relatively few convalescent patients and did not analyze early timepoints after natural infection. Of the vaccine-specific clones in convalescent patients, 304 of 307, or nearly all, reacted only to SARS-CoV-2 spike and did not cross-react with common cold coronaviruses. Among the post-vaccine SARS-CoV-2-reactive clones in convalescent patients, a median about 87% showed up only after vaccination, which suggests vaccine-specific priming. An increase in the median number of SARS-CoV-2-reactive clonotypes from 21 after infection to approximately 41 after vaccination was observed, but the change was not found to be significant.

A note on this clonotype: Its antigen is still unknown. The sample holds no much larger clone one base away, and base qualities are not on file.

The convalescent patients' positive SARS-CoV-2 PCR tests fell between March and December 2020, which was before the Alpha, Beta and Delta variants emerged in the United States. Ficoll-Paque Plus gradient centrifugation was used to isolate PBMCs from whole blood, and the isolated PBMCs were then either used fresh or cryopreserved at -140C. Library preparation used PCR. Sequencer: Illumina iSeq 100. As for the authors' bioinformatics: Non-productive sequences were removed, and CDR3s not starting with C, not ending with F or W, or shorter than 7 amino acids were discarded. CDR3 homology was assessed with Levenshtein distances (stringdist) and unrooted phylogenetic trees (ape) in R version 3.6.1. TCRdb trimmed the raw reads at Q25, called clones with MiXCR and kept productive beta chains. Every distinct CDR3 protein forms one entry, paired with its most common genes and DNA. The V and J calls follow TCRdb's processing rather than the paper's. Across this sample there are approximately 19,000 distinct CDR3 sequences, with 50% to 75% seen only once. The top ten clonotypes cover roughly 1.1% of the sample.

This sequence originates from a human donor who had recovered from COVID-19. The source material was CD4+ T cells from blood, sampled after SARS-CoV-2 vaccination.

The CDR3 is CATSEISNSYNEQFF. The DNA reads TGTGCCACCAGTGAGATCAGTAACTCCTACAATGAGCAGTTCTTC. The chain was built from TRBV24-1 and TRBJ2-1; no D gene can be assigned with confidence. Inclusive of the bounding cysteine and phenylalanine, the CDR3 is 15 residues long. CDR3 DNA is the only sequence kept; it has 45 bases, read in frame from the first base. CDR1 and CDR2 are read off the germline V gene as KGHDR and SFDVKD. The germline ends are 9 bases apart after V is trimmed by 4 bases and J by 0 bases.